The 10 T cell receptor beta chains below come from one sample, sequenced in a study of blood T cells in healthy people across ages. The authors ran a second PCR of 7 to 11 cycles using a sample-barcoded 5' primer and a J-beta primer mix. TCRdb itself ran the 5' RACE reads through MiXCR, one entry per CDR3 protein. The sample shows hundreds of thousands of distinct CDR3 sequences, 40% to 50% of them seen only once. Input material: blood. The receptors stem from a man aged 55 to 70 in good health.

Note on this clonotype: The junction differs from germline at one of its ends, possibly a read error. The V call is TRBV20-1, the J call TRBJ2-4, with 8 positions matching TRBD2. The germline CDR1 and CDR2 sequences are DFQATT and SNEGSKA (reference sequence). The CDR3 is made up of 15 amino acids. As DNA, the CDR3 is TGCAGTACTAGAGCGGGGGCTTCGGCCAAAAACATTCAGTACTTC. The encoded protein is CSTRAGASAKNIQYF.

The chain couples TRBV10-3 to TRBJ2-7, with a tentative D call TRBD2 (7 bases). Trimming left V 0 bases short and J 3 bases short, with 18 bases between. Germline CDR1 reads ENHRY; CDR2 reads SYGVKD. The CDR3 is 17 residues long. Here the CDR3 DNA reads TGTGCCATCAGTGAGTCTTGGGGGGGCGCCCCCCTCTACGAGCAGTACTTC. It codes for CAISESWGGAPLYEQYF.

This sequence joins TRBV7-9 and TRBJ2-7; D remains ambiguous. This CDR3 comprises 15 residues. Germline loops: CDR1 SEHNR, CDR2 FQNEAQ (reference sequence). Trimming stripped 5 bases from V and 4 bases from J, with 18 bases between. CDR3 sequence reads: CASSPSPEASYEQYF. CDR3 nucleotides: TGTGCCAGCAGCCCATCCCCCGAGGCTTCGTACGAGCAGTACTTC.

This clonotype occurred a few times. V is TRBV20-1 and J is TRBJ2-1; 12 bases agree with TRBD2. V shed 4 bases and J 4 bases; nucleotides not matched to a gene: 2. The CDR3 has 14 residues. Germline V CDR1 and CDR2: DFQATT, SNEGSKA (reference sequence). The CDR3 DNA is TGCAGTGCTATGACTAGCGGGGGATACAATGAGCAGTTCTTC. Translated: CSAMTSGGYNEQFF.

The CDR3 protein is CASSYSRGRGETQYF. The CDR3 DNA is TGTGCCAGCAGTTACTCGAGGGGGCGCGGAGAGACCCAGTACTTC. The V call is TRBV6-2 or TRBV6-3, the J call TRBJ2-5, with 7 bases identical to TRBD1. The ends lost 0 bases at V and 4 bases at J; junction bases unmatched: 5. The length of the CDR3 is 15 residues. Germline CDR1 and CDR2: MNHEY and SVGEGT.

The chain uses TRBV12-3 or TRBV12-4 and TRBJ2-3; TRBD2 agrees at 9 bases. Trimming at V came to 1 base and at J to 4 bases, leaving 6 bases not matched to a gene. The CDR3 extends over 16 amino acids. The CDR3, as DNA: TGTGCCAGCAGTTTAGGGTCTAGCGGGGTTCCAGATACGCAGTATTTT. Protein product: CASSLGSSGVPDTQYF.

J is TRBJ2-5 and V is TRBV5-1; D assignment may be TRBD1 or TRBD2 (5 bases each). Per the germline V gene, CDR1 is SGHRS and CDR2 is YFSETQ. This CDR3 comprises 17 residues. With 3 bases removed from V and 3 bases from J, the gap between germline ends came to 21 bases. This CDR3 reads CASSWGGSDRSEETQYF. CDR3 nucleotide sequence: TGCGCCAGCAGCTGGGGCGGGTCCGACAGATCAGAAGAGACCCAGTACTTC.

The rearrangement links TRBV5-1 to TRBJ2-2; 7 bases line up with TRBD1. This CDR3 region has 16 residues. V shed 3 bases and J 3 bases; nucleotides not matched to a gene: 8. The V gene's germline CDR1 is SGHRS and CDR2 YFSETQ. CDR3: CASSSETGVYTGELFF. The CDR3 DNA reads TGCGCCAGCAGCTCGGAAACAGGGGTCTACACCGGGGAGCTGTTTTTT.

The V gene is TRBV10-3, the J gene TRBJ1-4; tentative D call: TRBD1 (5 bases). The CDR3 is 13 amino acids. In germline, CDR1 is ENHRY, CDR2 SYGVKD. V was trimmed by 10 bases and J by 0 bases, leaving 9 bases between them. As DNA, the CDR3 is TGTGCCACCGGGACGGCAACTAATGAAAAACTGTTTTTT. Protein sequence: CATGTATNEKLFF.

This CDR3 is CSARDRRTPLEAFF. The CDR3 DNA follows: TGCAGTGCTAGAGATAGGCGGACGCCCCTTGAAGCTTTCTTT. The chain is built from TRBV20-1 and TRBJ1-1, with D unresolved. Between the trimmed V and J ends, which lost 0 bases and 7 bases, there was a span of 15 bases. The germline gives CDR1 DFQATT, CDR2 SNEGSKA (reference sequence). This CDR3 has 14 amino acids.